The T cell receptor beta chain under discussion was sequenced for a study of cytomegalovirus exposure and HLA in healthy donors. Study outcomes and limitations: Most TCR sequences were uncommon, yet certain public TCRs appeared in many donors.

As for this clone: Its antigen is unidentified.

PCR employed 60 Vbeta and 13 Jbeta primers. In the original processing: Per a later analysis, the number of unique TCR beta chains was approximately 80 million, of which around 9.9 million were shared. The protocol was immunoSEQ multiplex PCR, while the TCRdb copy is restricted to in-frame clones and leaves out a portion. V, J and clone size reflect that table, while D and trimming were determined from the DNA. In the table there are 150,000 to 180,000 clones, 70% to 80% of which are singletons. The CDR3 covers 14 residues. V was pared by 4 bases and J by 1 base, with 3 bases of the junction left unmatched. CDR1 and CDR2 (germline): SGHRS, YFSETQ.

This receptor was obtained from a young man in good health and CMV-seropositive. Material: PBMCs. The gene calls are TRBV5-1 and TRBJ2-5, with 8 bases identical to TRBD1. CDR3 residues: CASSTGTGQETQYF. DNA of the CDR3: TGCGCCAGCAGCACCGGGACAGGCCAAGAGACCCAGTACTTC.